Given below is one T cell receptor beta chain in context. What it binds is not known. The data belong to a study of a mutant IDH1 vaccine in newly diagnosed glioma. Looking at the study overall: Vaccines were first given 4-6 weeks after radiotherapy alone, or with temozolomide cycles. Whole-study results and caveats: The authors found pseudoprogression apparently unrelated to changes in top peripheral T cell clonotypes. Detectable vaccine-induced immune responses arose in more than 85% of patients.

The assay was immunoSEQ multiplex PCR, and TCRdb's table has in-frame clones only and misses some. The sample lists approximately 41,000 clones; around 93% were seen once. Time point given: week 23, last vaccination. Every vaccine dose comprised 300 ug of mutant IDH1 20-mer peptide plus topical imiquimod. Astrocytomas found in donors were new, WHO grade 3 or 4, IDH1-mutant and ATRX-lost. The ends were cut back, 4 bases at V and 8 bases at J, with 9 bases in the middle. This CDR3 spans 11 amino acids. Germline loops: CDR1 SQVTM, CDR2 ANQGSEA. This rearrangement joins TRBV29-1 to TRBJ2-1; D assignment may be TRBD1 or TRBD2 (5 bases each). The TCR sequence derives from a man aged 50-60 years with glioma. Sequencing used PBMCs, obtained from a glioma patient whose treatment included an IDH1 peptide vaccine. CDR3 sequence reads: CSVGGIHEQFF. The CDR3 region has the DNA TGCAGCGTTGGGGGGATCCATGAGCAGTTCTTC.